This T cell receptor (beta chain) emerged from a study of T cells in women clearing cervical HPV infection. Looking at the study overall: Control women cleared a single incident HPV16 infection within 12 months. Blood came at first lesion visit for cases, post-clearance for controls. Whole-study results and caveats: CIN3+ cases had significantly higher TCR richness than controls; evenness did not differ. Associations may precede or follow infection; HPV-specific or memory T cells were not isolated.

Turning to this clone: Antigen unknown. The read finishes 3 residues shy of the CDR3 end, and the germline J gene is used to complete it.

TCRdb's copy holds only in-frame clones and misses some; the assay was immunoSEQ multiplex PCR. Listed are about 31,000 clones; roughly 8% falls within the top ten. Looked up from germline, CDR1 is DFQATT and CDR2 is SNEGSKA (reference sequence). The CDR3 runs 13 residues. The genes are TRBV20-1 and TRBJ2-3; TRBD2 might be the D (5 bases). The source material was blood buffy coat. The TCR was taken from a woman between 18 and 70 years old with a cervical HPV16 infection that either progressed to CIN3+ or cleared (not recorded which). The covered CDR3 bases are TGCAGTGCTAGGGTCAGCGGCCAAGAGACG. This translates into CSARVSGQET. The full CDR3 reads CSARVSGQETQYF.